A selection of T cell receptor beta chains follows, all from one sample in a study of T cell responses to AZD1222 COVID-19 vaccine. Data came from immunoSEQ multiplex PCR; TCRdb stores just in-frame clones and leaves some out. The table has approximately 150,000 clones, about 90% seen once. The starting material was peripheral blood, obtained 28 days after the second AZD1222 dose. These receptors were obtained from an adult who received the AZD1222 COVID-19 vaccine. The CDR3 runs from the conserved cysteine through the conserved F or W.

cdr3_aa,v_call,cdr3_length,j_call
CASSLQANQPQHF,TRBV7-2,13,TRBJ1-5
CASSQSGAVQPQHF,TRBV5-5,14,TRBJ1-5
CASSVGDGRATDTQYF,TRBV9,16,TRBJ2-3
CASSQDLVDEKLFF,TRBV3-1/TRBV3-2,14,TRBJ1-4
CASSGTGTDTYEQYF,TRBV28,15,TRBJ2-7
CASSQDNGPVGQPQHF,TRBV3-1/TRBV3-2,16,TRBJ1-5
CASSSGTANEKLFF,TRBV5-4,14,TRBJ1-4
CASSSRETNEKLFF,TRBV7-8,14,TRBJ1-4
CASSEGIANEKLFF,TRBV2,14,TRBJ1-4
CASSYFSGGTDTQYF,TRBV6-5,15,TRBJ2-3
CASSLLNTIYF,TRBV5-6,11,TRBJ1-3
CASSVDAGINQPQHF,TRBV9,15,TRBJ1-5
CASSPNVQETQYF,TRBV5-1,13,TRBJ2-5
CASNPGQGTNPGELFF,TRBV6-2/TRBV6-3,16,TRBJ2-2
CAWSIPDRGDYGYTF,TRBV30,15,TRBJ1-2
CASSPRVAGEGGYTF,TRBV3-1/TRBV3-2,15,TRBJ1-2
CASSKGAYNSPLHF,TRBV3-1/TRBV3-2,14,TRBJ1-6
CASSVTDRGGISGNTIYF,TRBV9,18,TRBJ1-3
CASSRPGTGNYGYTF,TRBV28,15,TRBJ1-2
CASSLGYSGQGVSPLHF,TRBV7-2,17,TRBJ1-6
CASSREAYAESEQFF,TRBV4-3,15,TRBJ2-1
CASSPYRDSAVNQPQHF,TRBV27,17,TRBJ1-5
CASSPKGQGIDGYTF,TRBV18,15,TRBJ1-2
CASSTLYQPQHF,TRBV19,12,TRBJ1-5
CASSFRPSGSREQFF,TRBV7-3,15,TRBJ2-1
CASSGHNTEAFF,TRBV5-1,12,TRBJ1-1
CASSPASGGKSGYTF,TRBV7-9,15,TRBJ1-2
CASSESSAGELFF,TRBV25-1,13,TRBJ2-2
CASSWGGPGELFF,TRBV7-8,13,TRBJ2-2
CASSDSGSGGYTF,TRBV6-4,13,TRBJ1-2
CASSQDWQGGSYEQYF,TRBV4-2,16,TRBJ2-7
CAWSSDVAGQPQHF,TRBV30,14,TRBJ1-5